This TCR beta chain was identified during a study of T cell changes during pregnancy in multiple sclerosis (dated by TCRdb to between 2017 and 2020). In terms of the full investigation: Changes in the T cell repertoire over the course of pregnancy were examined in this study in women with multiple sclerosis.

The library was obtained by the immunoSEQ multiplex PCR assay. The table comes from immuneACCESS by way of TCRdb, which keeps in-frame sequences with V and J called. Part of the clones is missing from these tables; in studies checked, under half for an unresolved V gene and the rest for unknown reasons. For this sample there are 40,000 to 45,000 clones; about 91% appear just once. 0.7% to 0.95% of the sample lies in the top ten. Concerning this clone itself: The antigen this receptor binds is unknown. Base quality data are lacking; no much larger clone is found one base away.

CDR1 and CDR2 were assigned from the germline V gene as SNHLY and FYNNEI. Including cysteine and phenylalanine, the CDR3 has 15 amino acids. The DNA shown is the 45-base CDR3, in frame from base 1. V trim: 10 bases; J trim: 5 bases; unmatched bases: 11. Sequencing was performed on CD4+ T cells from peripheral blood mononuclear cells, taken before pregnancy. The rearrangement combines TRBV2 with TRBJ2-3; a stretch of 11 junction bases matches TRBD2. The sequence came from a female donor with multiple sclerosis, enrolled in a pregnancy study. CDR3 loop: CATTSGGTRGDTQYF. The nucleotides read TGTGCCACTACTAGCGGGGGCACGAGGGGAGATACGCAGTATTTT.